This T cell receptor beta chain is from a study of high-grade serous ovarian cancer treatment subgroups. General study points: TCR relatedness rose with neoantigen level and trended with mutation load.

This clone has a handful of counts. Its target is not known. This sample includes further DNA sequences coding for the same CDR3. Tumor samples were taken before definitive surgery or chemotherapy. Sequencing was performed with immunoSEQ multiplex PCR; in TCRdb, only in-frame clones are kept and a portion is missing. The repertoire holds 3,900 or so clones, with around three quarters as singletons. The sample taken for sequencing was tumor tissue. This TCR was recovered from a human donor with high-grade serous ovarian cancer.

The CDR3 nucleotides are TGCAGCGTTGAGGGACAGGGGACCTACGAGCAGTACTTC. This codes for CSVEGQGTYEQYF. The V gene is TRBV29-1, the J gene TRBJ2-7; 10 nucleotides line up with TRBD1. In germline, CDR1 is SQVTM, CDR2 ANQGSEA. Losses at the gene ends were 3 bases for V and 2 bases for J; bases not matched to a gene: 1. This CDR3 has 13 residues.